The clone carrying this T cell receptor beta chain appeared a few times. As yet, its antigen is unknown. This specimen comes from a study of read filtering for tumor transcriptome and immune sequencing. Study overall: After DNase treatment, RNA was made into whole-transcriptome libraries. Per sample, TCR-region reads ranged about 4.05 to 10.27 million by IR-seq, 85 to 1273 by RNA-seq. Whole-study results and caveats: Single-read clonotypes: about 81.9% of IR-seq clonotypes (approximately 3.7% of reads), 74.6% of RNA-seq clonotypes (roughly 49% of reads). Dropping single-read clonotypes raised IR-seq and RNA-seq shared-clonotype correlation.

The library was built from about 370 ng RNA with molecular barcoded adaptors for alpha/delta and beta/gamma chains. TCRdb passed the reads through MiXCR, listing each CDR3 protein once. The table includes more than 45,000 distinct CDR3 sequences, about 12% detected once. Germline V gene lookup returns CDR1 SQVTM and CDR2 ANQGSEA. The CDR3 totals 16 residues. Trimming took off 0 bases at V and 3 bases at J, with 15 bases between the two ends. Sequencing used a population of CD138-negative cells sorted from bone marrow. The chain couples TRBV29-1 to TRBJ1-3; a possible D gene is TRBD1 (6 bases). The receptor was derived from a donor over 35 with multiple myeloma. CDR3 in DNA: TGCAGCGTTGAAGATCTAGGGGGGGCTCGTGGAAACACCATATATTTT. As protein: CSVEDLGGARGNTIYF.